Shown below are 20 T cell receptor beta chains from a single sample sequenced in a study of blood T cell repertoires in COVID-19 (TCRdb year 2020). Libraries were prepared through the immunoSEQ multiplex PCR assay. Sourced from immuneACCESS, this table was stored by TCRdb with only in-frame sequences that have V and J called. A share of the clones is absent; for the studies checked, an unresolved V gene accounts for under half, and the remainder has no known explanation. A total of 200,000 to 250,000 clones appear in this sample, less than 85% of them only once. The ten largest account for approximately 8% of the sample. Sequences were obtained from peripheral blood. All receptors derive from a woman older than 75 with COVID-19, enrolled during active disease.

The rearrangement uses TRBV19 and TRBJ1-1; the D gene is possibly TRBD1 (6 bases). The CDR3 runs 14 residues. Germline V gives CDR1 LNHDA, CDR2 SQIVND (reference sequence). The germline V and J ends were trimmed by 4 bases and 1 base, with 10 bases remaining between them. The CDR3 DNA is TGTGCCAGTAGTACTACAGGGAGGAACACTGAAGCTTTCTTT. Protein product: CASSTTGRNTEAFF.

The V and J genes are TRBV4-1 and TRBJ1-6; a possible D gene is TRBD1 (6 bases). The CDR3 is 15 residues long. The V end was cut by 1 base, the J end by 5 bases, with 9 bases between. Per the germline V gene, CDR1 is MGHRA and CDR2 is YSYEKL. The CDR3 is CASSQGRQDNSPLHF. The CDR3 DNA is TGCGCCAGCAGCCAAGGGAGACAGGATAATTCACCCCTCCACTTT.

The genes are TRBV2 and TRBJ2-1; D remains ambiguous. The germline V gene encodes CDR1 SNHLY and CDR2 FYNNEI. The CDR3 contains 15 residues. Trimming removed 2 bases from V and 0 bases from J, with 8 bases in between. CDR3 DNA sequence: TGTGCCAGCAGTGAAAGGAGAGGCTCCTACAATGAGCAGTTCTTC. Translated, it gives CASSERRGSYNEQFF.

The chain has TRBV5-1 and TRBJ2-3; 9 bases are a match to TRBD1. With 2 bases clipped from V and 2 bases from J, the junction kept 3 bases outside the gene matches. Germline V gene sequence: CDR1 SGHRS, CDR2 YFSETQ. There are 15 residues in the CDR3. This chain's CDR3 is CASSLQGASTDTQYF. The CDR3 DNA is TGCGCCAGCAGCTTACAGGGGGCGTCCACAGATACGCAGTATTTT.

V is TRBV5-6 and J is TRBJ1-3; D ambiguous. CDR3 length: 15 amino acids. V lost 4 bases, J lost 0 bases, and 11 bases lay in between. CDR1 SGHDT and CDR2 YYEEEE come from the germline V gene. In DNA form, the CDR3 reads TGTGCCAGCAGCCGTGGACTTCACTCTGGAAACACCATATATTTT. Translated: CASSRGLHSGNTIYF. Looking up the rest from reference TRBV5-6 and TRBJ1-3 gives the full variable domain: DAGVTQSPTHLIKTRGQQVTLRCSPKSGHDTVSWYQQALGQGPQFIFQYYEEEERQRGNFPDRFSGHQFPNYSSELNVNALLLGDSALYLCASSRGLHSGNTIYFGEGSWLTVV.

The chain uses TRBV14 and TRBJ2-1; TRBD2 agrees at 8 bases. CDR1 is SGHDN and CDR2 is FVKESK in the germline V gene. The CDR3 contains 17 residues. V lost 0 bases to trimming and J lost 4 bases; unmatched junction nucleotides: 8. The CDR3: CASSQDRGGGPYNEQFF. Written as DNA, the CDR3 is TGTGCCAGCAGCCAAGATCGGGGCGGGGGGCCTTACAATGAGCAGTTCTTC.

To note about this clone: Other nucleotide sequences in the sample specify the same CDR3. The J gene is TRBJ1-1, the V gene TRBV28; possibly TRBD1 for D (5 bases). The CDR3 has 14 amino acids. V lost 5 bases, J lost 0 bases, and 10 bases lay in between. Per germline, CDR1 MDHEN and CDR2 SYDVKM. This chain's CDR3 is CASSPGGVNTEAFF. CDR3 nucleotide sequence: TGTGCCAGCAGTCCGGGGGGGGTGAACACTGAAGCTTTCTTT. Full variable domain (remainder filled in from reference TRBV28 and TRBJ1-1): DVKVTQSSRYLVKRTGEKVFLECVQDMDHENMFWYRQDPGLGLRLIYFSYDVKMKEKGDIPEGYSVSREKKERFSLILESASTNQTSMYLCASSPGGVNTEAFFGQGTRLTVV.

This clone was seen a single time. This chain joins TRBV28 and TRBJ2-7; 8 bases are shared with TRBD2. The CDR3 has 15 amino acids. The junction had 10 bases not matched to a gene; V was cut back by 4 bases and J by 5 bases. Germline V CDR1 and CDR2: MDHEN, SYDVKM. In nucleotides, the CDR3 is TGTGCCAGCAGTTCCTCCCAACAGCGGGGGAACGAGCAGTACTTC. The encoded protein is CASSSSQQRGNEQYF.

The chain combines TRBV5-8 with TRBJ1-1; maybe TRBD1 (6 bases). The V gene lost 1 base and the J gene lost 5 bases, with 15 bases spanning the gap. Germline V gene lookup returns CDR1 SGHTS and CDR2 YDEGEE. The CDR3 length is 15 residues. The CDR3 nucleotides are TGTGCCAGCAGCTTGAAGTTCGTAGGGGGAACTGAAGCTTTCTTT. This gives the protein CASSLKFVGGTEAFF.

The gene calls are TRBV19 and TRBJ1-2; D gene unclear. The V and J ends lost 7 bases and 4 bases respectively, with 10 bases between them. CDR1 and CDR2 from the germline V gene are LNHDA and SQIVND (reference sequence). CDR3 length equals 12 residues. The CDR3 DNA follows: TGTGCCAGTAAACGGGAACCCTATGGCTACACCTTC. Amino acids: CASKREPYGYTF.

The V and J genes are TRBV11-2 and TRBJ2-2; 7 bases line up with TRBD1. With V trimmed by 0 bases and J by 6 bases, 1 base remained unmatched. The CDR3 runs 14 residues. Germline-derived CDR1 and CDR2 are SGHAT and FQNNGV. The CDR3 DNA reads TGTGCCAGCAGCTTAGACCAGGGGGCCGGGGAGCTGTTTTTT. This encodes CASSLDQGAGELFF.

The CDR3 loop reads CASSLPAGDRGTYEQYF. The CDR3 DNA sequence: TGTGCCAGCTCATTACCCGCCGGGGACAGGGGAACCTACGAGCAGTACTTC. The chain combines TRBV18 with TRBJ2-7; 10 nucleotides align to TRBD1. The germline V gene encodes CDR1 KGHSH and CDR2 LQKENI. Unmatched junction bases numbered 12, after V lost 5 bases and J lost 2 bases. The CDR3 length is 17 residues.

This clone was detected a few times. The chain employs TRBV7-9 and TRBJ1-1, with D possibly matching TRBD1 (5 bases). This CDR3 comprises 15 residues. The germline V gene encodes CDR1 SEHNR and CDR2 FQNEAQ (reference sequence). Trimming removed 5 bases at V and 3 bases at J, with 16 bases between. The DNA of the CDR3 is TGTGCCAGCAGCGCCACGGGGGTGGCCTACACTGAAGCTTTCTTT. This translates into CASSATGVAYTEAFF.

The chain has TRBV27 and TRBJ1-1; TRBD1 matches 9 bases. This CDR3 contains 15 residues. CDR1 is MNHEY and CDR2 is SMNVEV in the germline V gene (reference sequence). Germline trimming cut 5 bases from V and 5 bases from J; bases unmatched to any gene: 9. In DNA form, the CDR3 reads TGTGCCAGCAGTCCCTGGACAGGGGCGGGGACTGAAGCTTTCTTT. Translated: CASSPWTGAGTEAFF.

V and J are TRBV15 and TRBJ2-5; TRBD2 matches at 7 bases. J lost 4 bases, V lost 3 bases, and 8 bases had no gene match. This CDR3 has 15 residues. Germline loops: CDR1 LNHNV, CDR2 YYDKDF (reference sequence). The CDR3 loop is CATSSTGTKGETQYF. In DNA form, the CDR3 reads TGTGCCACCAGCAGCACCGGGACTAAGGGAGAGACCCAGTACTTC. Looking up the rest from reference TRBV15 and TRBJ2-5 gives the full variable domain: DAMVIQNPRYQVTQFGKPVTLSCSQTLNHNVMYWYQQKSSQAPKLLFHYYDKDFNNEADTPDNFQSRRPNTSFCFLDIRSPGLGDTAMYLCATSSTGTKGETQYFGPGTRLLVL.

The chain has TRBV4-2 and TRBJ1-5; D is unclear. CDR1 LGHNA and CDR2 YNFKEQ come from the germline V gene. Trimming removed 4 bases at V and 3 bases at J, with 10 bases between. The CDR3 covers 14 residues. The CDR3 loop is CASSLEQDNQPQHF. In nucleotides, the CDR3 is TGTGCCAGCAGCCTTGAACAAGACAATCAGCCCCAGCATTTT.

The chain joins TRBV15 to TRBJ2-5; D not certain. This CDR3 has 13 amino acids. Looked up from germline, CDR1 is LNHNV and CDR2 is YYDKDF (reference sequence). The ends were cut back, 7 bases at V and 2 bases at J, with 11 bases in the middle. CDR3 region: CATNPGRQETQYF. CDR3 nucleotide sequence: TGTGCCACCAATCCGGGTAGACAAGAGACCCAGTACTTC.

The chain links TRBV7-8 to TRBJ1-2, with D possibly TRBD1 on 5 matching bases. The germline V gene encodes CDR1 SGHVS and CDR2 FQNEAQ. The V gene lost 0 bases and the J gene lost 8 bases, with 10 bases spanning the gap. This CDR3 has 13 amino acids. The CDR3 DNA reads TGTGCCAGCAGCTTAGCGCGGGACCGGGGCTACACCTTC. Residues: CASSLARDRGYTF.

The chain couples TRBV19 to TRBJ2-7; D possibly corresponds to TRBD2 (5 bases). Germline CDR1 LNHDA, CDR2 SQIVND (reference sequence). The CDR3 extends over 13 amino acids. With 3 bases removed from V and 9 bases from J, the gap between germline ends came to 15 bases. The CDR3 nucleotides read TGTGCCAGTAGTATTGGCGGGCCCGCGGGGCAGTACTTC. It translates to CASSIGGPAGQYF.

This clone was observed a handful of times. The genes are TRBV18 and TRBJ1-4, with TRBD1 matching over 7 bases. Per germline, CDR1 KGHSH and CDR2 LQKENI. This CDR3 spans 16 amino acids. The ends lost 0 bases at V and 6 bases at J; junction bases unmatched: 7. CDR3 sequence (DNA): TGTGCCAGCTCACCACCAGAAGGGACAGCTCATGAAAAACTGTTTTTT. Protein sequence: CASSPPEGTAHEKLFF.